A single sample is the source of the 26 T cell receptor beta chains below, sequenced in a study of T cell responses to AZD1222 COVID-19 vaccine. Only in-frame clones appear in the TCRdb table, and some are missing; sequencing was by immunoSEQ multiplex PCR. The profile shows around 100,000 clones, roughly 89% of them singletons. The material sequenced was peripheral blood, taken on day 0 of AZD1222 vaccination. These receptor sequences come from an adult in good health.

The rearrangement links TRBV7-6 to TRBJ2-5; possible D gene TRBD1, 6 bases. CDR1 and CDR2 from the germline V gene are SGHVS and FNYEAQ. Trimming removed 0 bases from V and 2 bases from J, with 10 bases in between. The CDR3 extends over 15 amino acids. CDR3: CASSLALGAQETQYF. The DNA for the CDR3 is TGTGCCAGCAGCTTAGCGCTGGGGGCGCAAGAGACCCAGTACTTC.

The count of this clone is one. The rearrangement links TRBV27 to TRBJ2-7; D perhaps matches TRBD2 (8 bases). V lost 6 bases and J lost 7, with 22 bases in between. Germline lookup yields CDR1 MNHEY and CDR2 SMNVEV (reference sequence). The CDR3 runs 15 residues. CDR3 region: CASSSGGGKGVEQYF. The CDR3 DNA reads TGTGCCAGCAGCTCGGGAGGGGGCAAGGGTGTGGAGCAGTACTTC.

The gene calls are TRBV6-5 and TRBJ2-1; TRBD1 matches 7 bases. The germline V gene encodes CDR1 MNHEY and CDR2 SVGAGI. The CDR3 totals 13 residues. With 9 bases clipped from V and 4 bases from J, the junction kept 6 bases outside the gene matches. The CDR3 region is CARRQGTYNEQFF. Here the CDR3 DNA reads TGTGCCAGGAGACAGGGAACGTACAATGAGCAGTTCTTC.

This clone was seen a few times. This rearrangement joins TRBV12-3 or TRBV12-4 to TRBJ2-1; D is uncertain. Trimming pared 8 bases from V and 8 bases from J, leaving 7 bases between. CDR3 size: 10 residues. The DNA of the CDR3 is TGTGCCAGCGGTTGGCATGAGCAGTTCTTC. It is translated as CASGWHEQFF.

V usage is TRBV28 and J usage is TRBJ2-5, with TRBD2 matching 9 bases. The germline V gene encodes CDR1 MDHEN and CDR2 SYDVKM. The length of the CDR3 is 14 residues. J gave up 5 bases and V 2 bases, and 3 bases lay outside the gene matches. Here the CDR3 reads CASSLAGGMETQYF. The CDR3 DNA reads as TGTGCCAGCAGTTTAGCGGGGGGGATGGAGACCCAGTACTTC.

V gene TRBV6-5 combines with J gene TRBJ1-1, with a weak D call TRBD1 (5 bases). The CDR3 loop spans 14 amino acids. Germline lookup yields CDR1 MNHEY and CDR2 SVGAGI. V lost 0 bases and J 5 bases, leaving 10 bases between the germline ends. The CDR3 reads CASSYSRGWTEAFF. The CDR3 DNA sequence: TGTGCCAGCAGTTACTCAAGGGGTTGGACTGAAGCTTTCTTT.

In its sample, this clone was seen once. The chain employs TRBV29-1 and TRBJ1-1, with TRBD1 matching over 9 bases. CDR3 size: 13 residues. Germline CDR1 is SQVTM and CDR2 is ANQGSEA. V lost 4 bases, J lost 3 bases, and 3 bases stayed unmatched. The CDR3 coding sequence is TGCAGCGTTGCGGGACAGGGAGACACTGAAGCTTTCTTT. Encoded protein: CSVAGQGDTEAFF.

The chain links TRBV11-3 to TRBJ1-2; no clear D. The CDR3 totals 13 residues. Germline assignment: CDR1 SGHNT and CDR2 YENEEA. Trimming removed 5 bases from V and 9 bases from J, with 16 bases in between. The CDR3 nucleotides read TGTGCCAGCAGCGACCTACTAGGCGGGAGCTACACCTTC. Translated, it gives CASSDLLGGSYTF.

The genes are TRBV12-3 or TRBV12-4 and TRBJ1-6; D is unclear. V dropped 1 base and J dropped 4 bases, with 2 bases sitting between them. This CDR3 is built from 13 residues. Here the CDR3 DNA reads TGTGCCAGCAGTTTAGGGTATAATTCACCCCTCCACTTT. Protein product: CASSLGYNSPLHF.

This clone was detected only once. The V gene is TRBV5-1, the J gene TRBJ2-5, with 9 bases aligning to TRBD2. Germline V gene sequence: CDR1 SGHRS, CDR2 YFSETQ. This CDR3 region has 16 residues. The ends lost 0 bases at V and 1 base at J; junction bases unmatched: 4. CDR3 DNA: TGCGCCAGCAGCTTGGCCCCAGCGGGGGGCCAAGAGACCCAGTACTTC. Protein product: CASSLAPAGGQETQYF.

The rearrangement links TRBV18 to TRBJ1-1, with D possibly matching TRBD1 (5 bases). Germline CDR1 reads KGHSH; CDR2 reads LQKENI. The CDR3 loop spans 15 amino acids. V dropped 5 bases and J dropped 7 bases, with 20 bases sitting between them. The CDR3 coding sequence is TGTGCCAGCTCAAGACCGCGGGGGATACGGGGTGAAGCTTTCTTT. Its translation: CASSRPRGIRGEAFF.

CDR3 DNA: TGTGCCAGCAGTCCGAGCTCCTATAATTCACCCCTCCACTTT. This encodes CASSPSSYNSPLHF. This chain joins TRBV27 and TRBJ1-6; no reliable D call. The CDR3 contains 14 residues. Looked up from germline, CDR1 is MNHEY and CDR2 is SMNVEV (reference sequence). Trimming took off 5 bases at V and 0 bases at J, with 5 bases between the two ends.

V gene TRBV4-2 combines with J gene TRBJ2-1, with 11 bases that match TRBD2. Per germline, CDR1 LGHNA and CDR2 YNFKEQ. This CDR3 has 14 residues. Trimming cost V 2 bases and J 12 bases; bases outside gene matches: 6. The CDR3 sequence: CASSQLASGGLQFF. In DNA form, the CDR3 reads TGTGCCAGCAGCCAACTGGCTAGCGGGGGGTTGCAGTTCTTC.

V usage is TRBV6-2 or TRBV6-3 and J usage is TRBJ1-5, with no clear D. CDR1 is MNHEY and CDR2 is SVGEGT in the germline V gene. V was pared by 2 bases and J by 2 bases, with 13 bases between. The CDR3 has 16 residues. The DNA for the CDR3 is TGTGCCAGCAGTTACCCCGTACCCCCAGGCAATCAGCCCCAGCATTTT. Translated, it gives CASSYPVPPGNQPQHF.

This clone came up once. The chain combines TRBV11-2 with TRBJ1-2; possibly TRBD1 for D (5 bases). CDR3 length equals 14 residues. With 4 bases removed from V and 2 bases from J, the gap between germline ends came to 11 bases. In germline, CDR1 is SGHAT, CDR2 FQNNGV. CDR3: CASSYPGRNYGYTF. The DNA of the CDR3 is TGTGCCAGCAGCTACCCGGGACGGAACTATGGCTACACCTTC.

This chain connects TRBV24-1 to TRBJ2-5; 7 positions agree with TRBD1. With V trimmed by 3 bases and J by 2 bases, 8 bases remained unmatched. CDR1 and CDR2 from the germline V gene are KGHDR and SFDVKD. The CDR3 is 16 residues long. The CDR3 DNA reads TGTGCCACCAGTGATCCGGCAGGGGGTTTGCAAGAGACCCAGTACTTC. It encodes CATSDPAGGLQETQYF.

This sequence joins TRBV4-3 and TRBJ2-1, with a weak D call TRBD2 (6 bases). Germline V gene sequence: CDR1 LGHNA, CDR2 YSLEER. The germline V and J ends were trimmed by 1 base and 7 bases, with 14 bases remaining between them. This CDR3 has 15 residues. DNA for the CDR3: TGCGCCAGCAGCCAAGGCTTGGAGGGTTGGAATGAGCAGTTCTTC. This gives the protein CASSQGLEGWNEQFF.

The genes are TRBV6-5 and TRBJ2-1, with D possibly called TRBD1 or TRBD2 (6 bases each). Germline assignment: CDR1 MNHEY and CDR2 SVGAGI. V was trimmed by 6 bases and J by 6 bases, leaving 18 bases between them. This CDR3 is 15 amino acids long. The DNA of the CDR3 is TGTGCCAGCAGCCAGGGGAGGTCCACATTCAATGAGCAGTTCTTC. Its translation is CASSQGRSTFNEQFF.

The chain carries TRBV7-8 and TRBJ2-1; D gene ambiguous. V was trimmed by 3 bases and J by 7 bases, leaving 10 bases between them. CDR1 and CDR2 from the germline V gene are SGHVS and FQNEAQ. The CDR3 consists of 13 residues. The CDR3, as DNA: TGTGCCAGCAGCTTCGACCGTCGGAATGAGCAGTTCTTC. Residues: CASSFDRRNEQFF.

This chain joins TRBV9 and TRBJ2-5; D is perhaps TRBD2 (6 bases). The CDR3 consists of 13 residues. The V gene lost 4 bases and the J gene lost 2 bases, with 9 bases spanning the gap. Per germline, CDR1 SGDLS and CDR2 YYNGEE. CDR3 amino acids: CASSNRGQETQYF. In nucleotides, the CDR3 is TGTGCCAGCAGCAACCGGGGGCAAGAGACCCAGTACTTC.

This chain connects TRBV9 to TRBJ2-7, with 10 nucleotides matching TRBD1. The CDR3 runs to 14 residues. CDR1 is SGDLS, CDR2 YYNGEE, per germline. The V gene end was trimmed by 2 bases and the J gene end by 6 bases; junction bases not matched to a gene: 5. In DNA, the CDR3 is TGTGCCAGCAGCGTTGGGACAGGGGTCTTCGAGCAGTACTTC. Translation: CASSVGTGVFEQYF.

This clone has at least ten counts. V usage is TRBV10-3 and J usage is TRBJ2-2, with D perhaps given as TRBD1 or TRBD2 (5 bases each). V lost 9 bases, J lost 0 bases, and 8 bases lay in between. CDR1 is ENHRY and CDR2 is SYGVKD in the germline V gene. The CDR3 is made up of 13 amino acids. The CDR3 reads CAISGPNTGELFF. The DNA of the CDR3 is TGTGCCATTTCGGGGCCGAACACCGGGGAGCTGTTTTTT.

This rearrangement joins TRBV6-6 to TRBJ1-4; the D gene is possibly TRBD1 (6 bases). The V end lost 1 base, the J end lost 4 bases, and 10 bases lay between the germline ends. The CDR3 sequence is 15 residues long. The V gene's germline CDR1 is MNHNY and CDR2 SVGAGI (reference sequence). The CDR3 DNA follows: TGTGCCAGCAGTTACTTTGGACAGAGTAATGAAAAACTGTTTTTT. Residues: CASSYFGQSNEKLFF.

The V gene is TRBV7-3, the J gene TRBJ2-2; 8 bases match TRBD1. The trim removed 5 bases at V and 5 bases at J, leaving 10 bases unmatched. The CDR3 has 16 amino acids. The germline gives CDR1 SGHTA, CDR2 FQGTGA. This CDR3 reads CASSINQGAGTGELFF. The DNA of the CDR3 is TGTGCCAGCAGCATCAATCAGGGGGCTGGTACCGGGGAGCTGTTTTTT.

The rearrangement uses TRBV4-3 and TRBJ1-3; D is undetermined. The CDR3 runs 15 residues. V lost 4 bases and J 0 bases, leaving 10 bases between the germline ends. The germline CDR1 and CDR2 sequences are LGHNA and YSLEER. The CDR3 spells CASSPGRYSGNTIYF. Here the CDR3 DNA reads TGCGCCAGCAGCCCTGGACGGTACTCTGGAAACACCATATATTTT.

The chain employs TRBV19 and TRBJ1-3, with D hard to call. V lost 4 bases and J 0 bases, leaving 10 bases between the germline ends. The length of the CDR3 is 15 residues. In germline, CDR1 is LNHDA, CDR2 SQIVND (reference sequence). The DNA of the CDR3 is TGTGCCAGTAGTAGGGGTTCGAGCTCTGGAAACACCATATATTTT. Its translation is CASSRGSSSGNTIYF.